The clone carrying this TCR beta chain has ten or more counts. Antigen: not known. The CDR3 contains 18 residues. Germline V lookup: CDR1 SGHRS, CDR2 YFSETQ. Losses at the gene ends were 1 base for V and 0 bases for J; bases not matched to a gene: 5. The sample comes from a study of T cells in Graves' hyperthyroidism and ophthalmopathy. The study, taken as a whole, reports: A 13 V-J model separated ophthalmopathy from stable hyperthyroidism.

Amplified TCR beta CDR3 regions derived from RNA transcripts. Using the HTBI primer set, a first-round RT-PCR was run on the TCR CDR3. MiXCR, run by TCRdb on the multiplex PCR reads, gives a single entry per CDR3 protein. The data show around 480,000 distinct CDR3 sequences, approximately 15% seen once. This TCR was recovered from a woman aged 18-30 years with Graves' hyperthyroidism. Material: blood. J is TRBJ2-1 and V is TRBV5-1; TRBD2 aligns across 12 bases. In DNA, the CDR3 is TGCGCCAGCAGCTTGACTAGCGGGAGGAAGAGCTCCTACAATGAGCAGTTCTTC. Amino acids: CASSLTSGRKSSYNEQFF.